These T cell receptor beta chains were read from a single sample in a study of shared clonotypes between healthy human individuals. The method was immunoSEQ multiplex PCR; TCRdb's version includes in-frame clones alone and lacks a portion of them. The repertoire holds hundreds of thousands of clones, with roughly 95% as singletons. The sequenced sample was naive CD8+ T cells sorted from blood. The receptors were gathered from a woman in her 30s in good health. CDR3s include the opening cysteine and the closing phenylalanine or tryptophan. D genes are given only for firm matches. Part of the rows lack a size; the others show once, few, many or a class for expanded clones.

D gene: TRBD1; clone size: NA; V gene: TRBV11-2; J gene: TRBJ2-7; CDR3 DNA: TGTGCCAGCAGCTTAGGACAGGGGTGGGAGCAGTACTTC; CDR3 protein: CASSLGQGWEQYF
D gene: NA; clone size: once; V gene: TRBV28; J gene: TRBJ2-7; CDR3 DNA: TGTGCCAGCAGTCCCAGGGACGCGTGGGAGCAGTACTTC; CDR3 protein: CASSPRDAWEQYF
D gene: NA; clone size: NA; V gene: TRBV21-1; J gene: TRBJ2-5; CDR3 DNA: TGTGCCAGCAGCAGGGGGGGAGCTAGCGGGATGGAGCAGTACTTC; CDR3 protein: CASSRGGASGMEQYF
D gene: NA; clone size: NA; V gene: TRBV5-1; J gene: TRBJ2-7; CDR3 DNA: TGCGCCAGCAGCAAAATCCGGGACGGATCCTACGAGCAGTACTTC; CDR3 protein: CASSKIRDGSYEQYF
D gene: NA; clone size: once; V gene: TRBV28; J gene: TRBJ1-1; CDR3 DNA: TGTGCCAGCAGTTTGCCCAGGGTTGAAGCTTTCTTT; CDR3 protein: CASSLPRVEAFF
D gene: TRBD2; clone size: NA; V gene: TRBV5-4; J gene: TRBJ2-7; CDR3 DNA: TGTGCCAGCAGCCAACTACTAGCGTCCACGGGGGAGCAGTACTTC; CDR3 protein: CASSQLLASTGEQYF
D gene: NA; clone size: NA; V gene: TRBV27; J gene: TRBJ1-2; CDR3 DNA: TGTGCCAGCAGTTGGGGGGTTAACTATGGCTACACCTTC; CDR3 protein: CASSWGVNYGYTF
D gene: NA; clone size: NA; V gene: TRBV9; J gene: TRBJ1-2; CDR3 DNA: TGTGCCAGCAGCGGTTGGAGGAGGCCTTCTAACTATGGCTACACCTTC; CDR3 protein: CASSGWRRPSNYGYTF
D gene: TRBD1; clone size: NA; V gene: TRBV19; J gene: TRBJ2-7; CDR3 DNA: TGTGCCACCCAACCCGGGACAGGAGGCTACGAGCAGTACTTC; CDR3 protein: CATQPGTGGYEQYF
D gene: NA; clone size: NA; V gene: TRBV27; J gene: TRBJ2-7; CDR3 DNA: TGTGCCAGTCGAGCGGGCACCTCCTACGAGCAGTACTTC; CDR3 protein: CASRAGTSYEQYF
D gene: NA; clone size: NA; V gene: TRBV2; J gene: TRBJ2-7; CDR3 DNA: TGTGCCAGCAGAGCTAGCGGAGGGGGCTCCTACGAGCAGTACTTC; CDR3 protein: CASRASGGGSYEQYF
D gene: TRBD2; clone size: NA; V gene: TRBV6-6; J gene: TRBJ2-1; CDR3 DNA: TGTGCCAGCAGCCCAATGGGCGGGGGTAATGAGCAGTTCTTC; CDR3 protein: CASSPMGGGNEQFF
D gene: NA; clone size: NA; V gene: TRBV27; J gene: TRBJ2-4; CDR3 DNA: TGTGCCAGCAGTTCCACCCCTGTAGCCAAAAACATTCAGTACTTC; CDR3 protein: CASSSTPVAKNIQYF
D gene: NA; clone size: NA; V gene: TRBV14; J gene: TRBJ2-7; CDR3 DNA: TGTGCCAGCAGCCAAGCCAGCCAGGTAGGCTACGAGCAGTACTTC; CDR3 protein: CASSQASQVGYEQYF
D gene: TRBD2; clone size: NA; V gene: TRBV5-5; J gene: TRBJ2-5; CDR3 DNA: TGTGCCAGCAGCTTGGCGGCGGGAGAGGAGACCCAGTACTTC; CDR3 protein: CASSLAAGEETQYF
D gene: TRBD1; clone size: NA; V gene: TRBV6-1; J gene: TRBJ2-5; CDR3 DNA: TGTGCCAGCAGTGCGCCGGGACAGGGGGGTCATTGGTCACAAGAGACCCAGTACTTC; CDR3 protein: CASSAPGQGGHWSQETQYF
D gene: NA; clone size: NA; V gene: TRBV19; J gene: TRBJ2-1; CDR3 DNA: TGTGCCAGTATCGACCCTGAAAGCTCCTACAATGAGCAGTTCTTC; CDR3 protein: CASIDPESSYNEQFF
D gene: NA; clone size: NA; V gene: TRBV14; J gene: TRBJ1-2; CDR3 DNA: TGTGCCAGCAGCCAAGTATTGCGGGGGCCGGGAGGTGGCTACACCTTC; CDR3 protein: CASSQVLRGPGGGYTF
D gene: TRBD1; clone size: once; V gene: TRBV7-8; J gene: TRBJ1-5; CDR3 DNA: TGTGCCAGCAGCTCACACAGGGGGAGCAATCAGCCCCAGCATTTT; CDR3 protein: CASSSHRGSNQPQHF
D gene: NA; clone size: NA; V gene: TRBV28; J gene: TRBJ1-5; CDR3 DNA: TGTGCCAGCAGTGGCAGGGATAGCAATCAGCCCCAGCATTTT; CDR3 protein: CASSGRDSNQPQHF
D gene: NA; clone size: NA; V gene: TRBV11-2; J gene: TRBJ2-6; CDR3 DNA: TGTGCCAGCAGCTTAGAAAAAGGGGCTGGGGCCAACGTCCTGACTTTC; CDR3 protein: CASSLEKGAGANVLTF
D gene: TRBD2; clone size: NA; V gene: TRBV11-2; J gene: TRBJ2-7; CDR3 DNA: TGTGCCAGCAGCTTAGGTAGCGGGAGGTACGAGCAGTACTTC; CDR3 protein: CASSLGSGRYEQYF
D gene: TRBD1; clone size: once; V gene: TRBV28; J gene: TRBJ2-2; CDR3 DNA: TGTGCCAGCTTCTCGTACGTGGACAGGCCAAACCCCGGGGAGCTGTTTTTT; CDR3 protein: CASFSYVDRPNPGELFF
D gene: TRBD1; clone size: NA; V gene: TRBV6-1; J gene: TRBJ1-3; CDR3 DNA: TGTGCCAGCAGTGATGGGACAGGTCTAAGGAACACCATATATTTT; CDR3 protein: CASSDGTGLRNTIYF
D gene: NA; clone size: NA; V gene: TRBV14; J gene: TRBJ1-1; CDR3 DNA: TGTGCCAGCAGCCAAATGGGGTTAGGCACTGAAGCTTTCTTT; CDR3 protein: CASSQMGLGTEAFF
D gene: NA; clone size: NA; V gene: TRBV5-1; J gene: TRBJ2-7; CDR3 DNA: TGCGCCAGCAGCGGGAGGACAACAGACTACGAGCAGTACTTC; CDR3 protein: CASSGRTTDYEQYF
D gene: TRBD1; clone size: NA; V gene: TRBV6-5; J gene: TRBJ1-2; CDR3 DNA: TGTGCCAGCAGGGGACAGGGGGCATATCGCTATGGCTACACCTTC; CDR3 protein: CASRGQGAYRYGYTF
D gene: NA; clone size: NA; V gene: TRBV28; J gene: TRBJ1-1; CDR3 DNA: TGTGCCAGCAGTTTGGGGGTGAACACTGAAGCTTTCTTT; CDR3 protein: CASSLGVNTEAFF
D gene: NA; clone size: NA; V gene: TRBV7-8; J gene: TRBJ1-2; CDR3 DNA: TGTGCCAGCAGCTTAGGTACGGGGGCAGTCTATGGCTACACCTTC; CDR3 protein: CASSLGTGAVYGYTF
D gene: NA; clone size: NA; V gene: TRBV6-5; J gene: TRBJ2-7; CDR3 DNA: TGTGCCAGCAGTCGGGACGGAGAGTACGAGCAGTACTTC; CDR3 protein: CASSRDGEYEQYF
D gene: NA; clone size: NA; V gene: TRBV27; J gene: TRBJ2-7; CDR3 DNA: TGTGCCAGCAGTTTATCGTACGGGAACTCCTACGAGCAGTACTTC; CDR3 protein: CASSLSYGNSYEQYF
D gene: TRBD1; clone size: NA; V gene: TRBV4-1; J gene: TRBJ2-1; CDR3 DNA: TGCGCCAGCAGCATCAACAGGGGTCCCTCAAACAATGAGCAGTTCTTC; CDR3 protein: CASSINRGPSNNEQFF
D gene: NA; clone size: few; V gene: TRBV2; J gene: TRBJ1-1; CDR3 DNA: TGTGCCAGCAGTGAAGCTGAAGCTTTCTTT; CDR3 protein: CASSEAEAFF
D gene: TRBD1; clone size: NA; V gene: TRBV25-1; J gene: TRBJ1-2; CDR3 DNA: TGTGCCAGCAGGTCACAGGGGGATAACTATGGCTACACCTTC; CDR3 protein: CASRSQGDNYGYTF
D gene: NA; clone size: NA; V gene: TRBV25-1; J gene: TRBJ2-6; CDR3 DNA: TGTGCCAGCAGTGAATGGGGGGAAGGGGCCAACGTCCTGACTTTC; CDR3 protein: CASSEWGEGANVLTF
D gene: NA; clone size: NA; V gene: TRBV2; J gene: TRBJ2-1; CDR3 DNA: TGTGCCAGCAGTGGTGACAGGCCACAGTTCTTC; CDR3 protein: CASSGDRPQFF
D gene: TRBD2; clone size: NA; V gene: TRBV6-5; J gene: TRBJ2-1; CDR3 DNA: TGTGCCAGCAGTTACTCGAGCGGGGGCGATGAGCAGTTCTTC; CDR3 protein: CASSYSSGGDEQFF
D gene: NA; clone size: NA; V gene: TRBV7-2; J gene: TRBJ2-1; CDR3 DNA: TGTGCCAGCAGACAACTAGGTTGGAATGAGCAGTTCTTC; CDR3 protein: CASRQLGWNEQFF
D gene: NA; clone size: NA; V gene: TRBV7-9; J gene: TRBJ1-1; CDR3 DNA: TGTGCCAGCAGCCCTTACGGACCGGTTTACACTGAAGCTTTCTTT; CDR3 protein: CASSPYGPVYTEAFF
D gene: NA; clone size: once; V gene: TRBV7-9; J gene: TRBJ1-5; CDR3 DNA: TGTGCCAGCAGCTTAGACAGGGAGGTCAATCAGCCCCAGCATTTT; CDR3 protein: CASSLDREVNQPQHF
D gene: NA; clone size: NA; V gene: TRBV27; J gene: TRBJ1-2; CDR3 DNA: TGTGCCAGCAGTTATGTAAGTGGGGCGTCGAGCTACACCTTC; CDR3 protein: CASSYVSGASSYTF
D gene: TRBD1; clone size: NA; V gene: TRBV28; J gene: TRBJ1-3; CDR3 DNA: TGTGCCAGCAGTTCAGGGGGCTCTGGAAACACCATATATTTT; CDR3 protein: CASSSGGSGNTIYF
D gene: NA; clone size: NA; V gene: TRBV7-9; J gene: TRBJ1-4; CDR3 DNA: TGTGCCAGCAGCCCACCGAGACAGCCAAATGAAAAACTGTTTTTT; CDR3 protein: CASSPPRQPNEKLFF
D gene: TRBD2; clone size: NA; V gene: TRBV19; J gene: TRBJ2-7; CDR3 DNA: TGTGCCAGTAGTATAGAAAGGGAGCGGGAGGGCGGCTACGAGCAGTACTTC; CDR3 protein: CASSIEREREGGYEQYF
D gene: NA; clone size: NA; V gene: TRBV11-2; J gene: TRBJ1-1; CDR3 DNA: TGTGCCAGCAGCCACTCAGGACCCGAAGCTTTCTTT; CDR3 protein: CASSHSGPEAFF
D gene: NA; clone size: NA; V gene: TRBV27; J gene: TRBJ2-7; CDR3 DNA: TGTGCCAGCAGGTCCCGGTCCAGCGAGCAGTACTTC; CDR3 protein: CASRSRSSEQYF
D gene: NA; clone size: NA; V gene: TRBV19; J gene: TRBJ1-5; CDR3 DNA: TGTGCCAGTAGTATCCAGGGTAGCAATCAGCCCCAGCATTTT; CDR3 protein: CASSIQGSNQPQHF
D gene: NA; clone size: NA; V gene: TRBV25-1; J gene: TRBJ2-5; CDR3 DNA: TGTGCCAGCTCAATAGCGGAGCCGGGGACCCAGTACTTC; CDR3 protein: CASSIAEPGTQYF
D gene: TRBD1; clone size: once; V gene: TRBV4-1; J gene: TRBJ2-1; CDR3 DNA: TGCGCCAGCAGCCAAGAGGACAGGGCGGAGCAGTTCTTC; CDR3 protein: CASSQEDRAEQFF
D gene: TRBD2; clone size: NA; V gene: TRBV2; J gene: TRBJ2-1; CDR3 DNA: TGTGCCAGCAGCCAAACCCCGGGACTAGCGGAGTACAATGAGCAGTTCTTC; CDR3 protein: CASSQTPGLAEYNEQFF
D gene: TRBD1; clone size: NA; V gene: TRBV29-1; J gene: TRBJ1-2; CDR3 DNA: TGCAGCGTTGTTACCGGGACAGGGCTTGGCTACACCTTC; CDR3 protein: CSVVTGTGLGYTF